This T cell receptor (beta chain) was sequenced during a study of OX40 agonist ivuxolimab in advanced cancers. Study at large: From roughly 20 to 85 years was the age range, with a mean of around 60 years, and around 84% were male. Earlier treatment with anti-PD-1, anti-PD-L1 or anti-CTLA-4 was permitted, and over 35% had received some.

The table lists this clone with a few counts. CDR1 is SGDLS and CDR2 is YYNGEE in the germline V gene. CDR3 size: 15 residues. V gave up 7 bases and J gave up 4 bases; unmatched junction bases: 12. The data were produced by immunoSEQ multiplex PCR, yet TCRdb's version contains in-frame clones alone and is incomplete. The top ten hold about 5% of the sample, which has some 44,000 clones, 80% seen once. V gene TRBV9 combines with J gene TRBJ2-5; TRBD2 matches 8 bases. The source of this sequence is an adult with an advanced solid tumor such as melanoma, head and neck, liver or kidney cancer. Sequences were derived from CD4+ or CD8+ T cells sorted from blood, sampled in a trial of the OX40 agonist ivuxolimab. The CDR3 region is CASGRRRAGGETQYF. The CDR3 bases are TGTGCCAGCGGACGACGAAGGGCGGGAGGAGAGACCCAGTACTTC.